This T cell receptor (beta chain) comes out of a study of regulatory T cells in long-lasting Graves disease. The V gene end was trimmed by 2 bases and the J gene end by 4 bases; junction bases not matched to a gene: 0. Germline CDR1 and CDR2: SNHLY and FYNNEI. There are 13 residues in the CDR3. This sample's time point: newly diagnosed GD, antithyroid drugs for less than 3 months. There was RNA extracted from PBMCs, and the TCR library was made from it. This clonotype was seen ten or more times. Combining iRepertoire HTBI primers with Arm-PCR of CDR3 regions, the authors built TCR beta libraries. TCRdb called the multiplex PCR reads again in MiXCR, with one record for every CDR3 protein. The sample holds around 250,000 distinct CDR3 sequences, 18% seen once. Separately, the same data were catalogued under a study of T cells in Graves' hyperthyroidism and ophthalmopathy. That source reports: Disease duration under 2 months; hyperthyroidism patients were aged 18 to 65. Clinical symptoms, serum thyroxine, TRAb, thyroid ultrasound and orbital computed tomography established diagnosis. Among clonotypes expanded in thyroid above 0.001, most were also found in blood.

The V and J genes are TRBV2 and TRBJ2-3; 7 bases are a match to TRBD1. The sequenced sample was peripheral blood mononuclear cells (PBMCs), obtained at new diagnosis, from a patient treated with antithyroid drugs. This TCR was sampled from a woman aged 30 to 39 with Graves disease. The CDR3: CASSERGPDTQYF. CDR3 sequence (DNA): TGTGCCAGCAGTGAAAGGGGGCCAGATACGCAGTATTTT.